This is a list of T cell receptor beta chains from one sample in a study of cytomegalovirus exposure and HLA in healthy donors. Sequencing used immunoSEQ multiplex PCR; TCRdb keeps in-frame clones, though not all of them. The data hold around 130,000 clones, with around 70% observed a single time. The sequenced material came from PBMCs. The receptors come from a woman in her 30s in good health and CMV-seronegative. Both conserved end residues are part of each CDR3. Fields, in order: J gene, clone size, D gene, V gene, CDR3 DNA, CDR3 protein. D genes are given only for firm matches. Size is omitted from some rows. Given values are once, few, many or a class for expanded clones.

TRBJ2-6 . . TRBV5-4 TGTGCCAGCAGCGGAGGGAGATTTCTAACCGGGGCCAACGTCCTGACTTTC CASSGGRFLTGANVLTF
TRBJ1-5 . . TRBV6-1 TGTGCCAGCAGTGTATTTTACAATCAGCCCCAGCATTTT CASSVFYNQPQHF
TRBJ1-2 . . TRBV6-5 TGTGCCAGCAGTTACTTCGACAGCACCGGCTACACCTTC CASSYFDSTGYTF
TRBJ1-2 once . TRBV7-9 TGTGCCAGCAGCTTGCCCCGTGGGCCCTACACCTTC CASSLPRGPYTF
TRBJ1-2 . . TRBV6-5 TGTGCCAGCAGCCTCCTTCGGACAACCGGCGGCTACACCTTC CASSLLRTTGGYTF
TRBJ1-1 once TRBD1 TRBV6-4 TGTGCCAGCAGTGAAGGGGGCAATGCTGAAGCTTTCTTT CASSEGGNAEAFF
TRBJ2-3 few TRBD2 TRBV9 TGTGCCAGCAGCGTTGATACTAGCGGGGGGTTCCGTCGGGATACGCAGTATTTT CASSVDTSGGFRRDTQYF
TRBJ2-3 few TRBD2 TRBV7-2 TGTGCCAGCAGCTCTACTAGCGGGGGAACAGATACGCAGTATTTT CASSSTSGGTDTQYF
TRBJ2-5 . . TRBV5-1 TGCGCCAGCAGCTTGGACGGGGAAGAGACCCAGTACTTC CASSLDGEETQYF
TRBJ1-2 . TRBD1 TRBV5-1 TGCGCCAGCAGCTCCGGGACAGGGGAGAGGGGCTACACCTTC CASSSGTGERGYTF
TRBJ2-2 . . TRBV9 TGTGCCAGCAGCGTGGGGGTGGGGACTCCGAGTTCGGGGGAGCTGTTTTTT CASSVGVGTPSSGELFF
TRBJ2-1 . TRBD2 TRBV28 TGTGCCAGCAGTTTAAACGGCGGGGGGGATGAGCAGTTCTTC CASSLNGGGDEQFF
TRBJ1-1 few . TRBV5-6 TGTGCCAGCAGCTTAGGAGGGCGCGGCACTGAAGCTTTCTTT CASSLGGRGTEAFF
TRBJ2-5 . TRBD1 TRBV5-5 TGTGCCAGCAGCTTGGCCACAGACAGGGCCCAAGAGACCCAGTACTTC CASSLATDRAQETQYF
TRBJ1-4 . . TRBV7-8 TGTGCCAGCAGCTCCGAGACTAGGGAAAAACTGTTTTTT CASSSETREKLFF
TRBJ2-5 . TRBD1 TRBV5-1 TGCGCCAGCAGCCCCGGGACAGGGTACGAAGAGACCCAGTACTTC CASSPGTGYEETQYF
TRBJ1-6 once TRBD1 TRBV2 TGTGCCAGAGGGTTACAGGGGGGAAATTCACCCCTCCACTTT CARGLQGGNSPLHF
TRBJ1-3 few TRBD1 TRBV9 TGTGCCAGCAATCAAGGACAGGGTGGAAACACCATATATTTT CASNQGQGGNTIYF
TRBJ2-3 . . TRBV5-1 TGCGCCAGCAGCTTGCTTGGGCGCACAGATACGCAGTATTTT CASSLLGRTDTQYF
TRBJ2-7 . TRBD1 TRBV29-1 TGCAGCGTTGAAGAGGGGACAGGGATCGGCTACGAGCAGTACTTC CSVEEGTGIGYEQYF
TRBJ1-2 . TRBD1 TRBV28 TGTGCCAGCAGTCAAGGGGACAGGGACTATGGCTACACCTTC CASSQGDRDYGYTF
TRBJ2-1 . TRBD2 TRBV5-4 TGTGCCAGCACCACCTATCGGGAGCGGGACCTCTCCTACAATGAGCAGTTCTTC CASTTYRERDLSYNEQFF
TRBJ2-6 . . TRBV7-9 TGTGCCAGCAGCTTACTCGCGGTCAACGTCCTGACTTTC CASSLLAVNVLTF
TRBJ2-1 . . TRBV4-2 TGTGCCAGCAGCCAAGGGCAGGGTGCCTACAATGAGCAGTTCTTC CASSQGQGAYNEQFF
TRBJ1-5 . . TRBV4-1 TGCGCCAGCAGCCAAGTACAGGGAGACAATCAGCCCCAGCATTTT CASSQVQGDNQPQHF
TRBJ2-1 few TRBD1 TRBV11-1 TGTGCCAGCAGCTTTTCCGGGACAGACAATGAGCAGTTCTTC CASSFSGTDNEQFF
TRBJ2-1 . TRBD1 TRBV19 TGTGCCAGTAGTTTCAACAGGGGACATGAGCAGTTCTTC CASSFNRGHEQFF
TRBJ2-7 . . TRBV6-1 TGTGCCAGCAGGGGCTGGGTCCCGCCGTACGAGCAGTACTTC CASRGWVPPYEQYF
TRBJ1-1 . TRBD1 TRBV19 TGTGCCAGTAGTAACGGGGGACGACAGGGGGCCACTGAAGCTTTCTTT CASSNGGRQGATEAFF
TRBJ1-2 few . TRBV4-2 TGTGCCAGCAGCCTCACAAAGAACTATGGCTACACCTTC CASSLTKNYGYTF
TRBJ2-2 . TRBD1 TRBV6-1 TGTGCCAGCACTACAGGGGGCACCGGGGAGCTGTTTTTT CASTTGGTGELFF
TRBJ1-2 . TRBD1 TRBV19 TGTGCCAGTAGTGAAAGGGACAGGCTCTATGGCTACACCTTC CASSERDRLYGYTF
TRBJ2-1 . . TRBV6-1 TGTGCCACCGAATCCCCCGGGGATGAGCAGTTCTTC CATESPGDEQFF